These T cell receptor beta chains were read from a single sample in a study of shared clonotypes between healthy human individuals. TCRdb's table, derived via immunoSEQ multiplex PCR, lists solely in-frame clones and lacks some. This table has some 100,000 clones, around 68% appearing once. Material for sequencing was memory CD8+ T cells sorted from blood. The source of these receptors is a woman aged 30 to 39 in good health. Both conserved end residues are part of each CDR3. D genes are given only for firm matches. Expanded clones are given a class, and other clones once, few, many or no size at all.

>TRBJ2-1|TRBV4-1|NA|NA
TGCGCCAGCAGCCAAGTAGACGAGCAGTTCTTC
CASSQVDEQFF
>TRBJ1-1|TRBV5-6|TRBD1|NA
TGTGCCAGCAGCGTGGGACAGCAGAACACTGAAGCTTTCTTT
CASSVGQQNTEAFF
>TRBJ2-7|TRBV5-1|NA|once
TGCGCCAGCAGCTTGGGGCGGGGAACCTCCTACGAGCAGTACTTC
CASSLGRGTSYEQYF
>TRBJ2-2|TRBV9|NA|NA
TGTGCCAGCAGCGCACAAGGAGTTGGGGAGCTGTTTTTT
CASSAQGVGELFF
>TRBJ1-4|TRBV2|NA|NA
TGTGCCAGCACGGGGACATCGGCTCTTAATGAAAAACTGTTTTTT
CASTGTSALNEKLFF
>TRBJ1-2|TRBV6-1|NA|NA
TGTGCCAGCCTCCCGAGGTACGGTACCGGCTACACCTTC
CASLPRYGTGYTF
>TRBJ1-2|TRBV5-6|TRBD1|NA
TGTGCCAGCAGCGTCGGACAGGGAGGCTATGGCTACACCTTC
CASSVGQGGYGYTF
>TRBJ2-1|TRBV5-4|NA|few
TGTGCCAGCAGCTCAGAGGATACCCCCTCCAATGAGCAGTTCTTC
CASSSEDTPSNEQFF
>TRBJ2-7|TRBV6-5|TRBD2|NA
TGTGCCAGCAGTTACTCCGGACTAGCGGACTCCTACGAGCAGTACTTC
CASSYSGLADSYEQYF
>TRBJ2-7|TRBV28|TRBD1|many
TGTGCCAGCAGGGGGACAGGCGCCTACGAGCAGTACTTC
CASRGTGAYEQYF
>TRBJ2-1|TRBV28|NA|NA
TGTGCCAGCAGTTTAAGGTGGGGGGCTCGCAATGAGCAGTTCTTC
CASSLRWGARNEQFF
>TRBJ1-5|TRBV29-1|TRBD1|NA
TGCAGCGTTGAAGATCATGGACAGGGGGCAGGGGATAGCAATCAGCCCCAGCATTTT
CSVEDHGQGAGDSNQPQHF